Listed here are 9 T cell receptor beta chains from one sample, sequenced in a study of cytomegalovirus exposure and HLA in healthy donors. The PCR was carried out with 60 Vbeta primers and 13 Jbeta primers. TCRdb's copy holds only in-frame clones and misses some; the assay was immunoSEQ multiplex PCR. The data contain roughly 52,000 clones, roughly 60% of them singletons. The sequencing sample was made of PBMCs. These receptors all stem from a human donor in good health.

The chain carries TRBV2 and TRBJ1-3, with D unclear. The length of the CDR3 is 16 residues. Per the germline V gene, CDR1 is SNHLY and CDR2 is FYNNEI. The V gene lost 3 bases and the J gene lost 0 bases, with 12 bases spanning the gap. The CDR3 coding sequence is TGTGCCAGCAGTGACCCCAGGCCGACCTCTGGAAACACCATATATTTT. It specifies CASSDPRPTSGNTIYF.

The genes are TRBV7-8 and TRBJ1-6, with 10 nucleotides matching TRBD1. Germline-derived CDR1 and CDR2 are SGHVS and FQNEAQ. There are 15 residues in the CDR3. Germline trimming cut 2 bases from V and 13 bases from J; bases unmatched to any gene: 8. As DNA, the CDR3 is TGTGCCAGCAGCTTATCGGACAGGGGGAATTTGCCCCTCCACTTT. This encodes CASSLSDRGNLPLHF.

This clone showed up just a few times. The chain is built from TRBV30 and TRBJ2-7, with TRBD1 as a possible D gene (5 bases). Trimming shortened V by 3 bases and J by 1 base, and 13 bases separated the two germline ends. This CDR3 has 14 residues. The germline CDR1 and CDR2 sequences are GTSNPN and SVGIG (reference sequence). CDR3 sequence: CAWRRTIPSYEQYF. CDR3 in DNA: TGTGCCTGGAGGCGGACAATCCCGTCCTACGAGCAGTACTTC.

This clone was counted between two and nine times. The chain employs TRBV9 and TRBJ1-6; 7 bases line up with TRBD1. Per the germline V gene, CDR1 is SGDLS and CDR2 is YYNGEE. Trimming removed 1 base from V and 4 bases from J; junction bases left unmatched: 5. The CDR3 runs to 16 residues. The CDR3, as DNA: TGTGCCAGCAGCGTAACGGGACAGAGGTATAATTCACCCCTCCACTTT. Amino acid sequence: CASSVTGQRYNSPLHF.

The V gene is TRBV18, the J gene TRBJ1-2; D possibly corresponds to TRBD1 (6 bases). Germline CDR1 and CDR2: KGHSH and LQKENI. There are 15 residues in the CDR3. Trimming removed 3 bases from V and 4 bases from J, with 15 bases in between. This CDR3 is CASSPSIGQPYGYTF. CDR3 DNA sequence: TGTGCCAGCTCACCGTCAATCGGACAGCCCTATGGCTACACCTTC.

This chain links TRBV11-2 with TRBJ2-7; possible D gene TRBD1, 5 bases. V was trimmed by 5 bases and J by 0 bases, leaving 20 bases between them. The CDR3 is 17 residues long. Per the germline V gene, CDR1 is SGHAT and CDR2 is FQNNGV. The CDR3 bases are TGTGCCAGCAGCCTTCCTTTTAGGGGCAGAAGCTCCTACGAGCAGTACTTC. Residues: CASSLPFRGRSSYEQYF.

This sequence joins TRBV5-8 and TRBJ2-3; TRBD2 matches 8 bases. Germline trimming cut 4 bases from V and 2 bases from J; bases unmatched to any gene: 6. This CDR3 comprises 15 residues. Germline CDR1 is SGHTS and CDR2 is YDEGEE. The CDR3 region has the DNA TGTGCCAGCAGCCGTGGGACTAGACCCACAGATACGCAGTATTTT. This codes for CASSRGTRPTDTQYF.

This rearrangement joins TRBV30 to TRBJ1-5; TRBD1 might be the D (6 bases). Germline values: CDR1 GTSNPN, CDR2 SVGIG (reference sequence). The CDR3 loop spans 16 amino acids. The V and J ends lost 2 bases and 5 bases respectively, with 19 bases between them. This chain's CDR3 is CAWSSPMTGPHQPQHF. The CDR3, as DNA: TGTGCCTGGAGTTCCCCCATGACAGGACCTCATCAGCCCCAGCATTTT.

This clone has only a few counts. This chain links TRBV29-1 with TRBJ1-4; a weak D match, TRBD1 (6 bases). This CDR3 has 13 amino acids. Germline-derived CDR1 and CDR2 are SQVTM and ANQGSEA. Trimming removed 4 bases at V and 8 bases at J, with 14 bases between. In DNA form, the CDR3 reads TGCAGCGTTGGGGGGACACCCTCCGAAAAACTGTTTTTT. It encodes CSVGGTPSEKLFF.